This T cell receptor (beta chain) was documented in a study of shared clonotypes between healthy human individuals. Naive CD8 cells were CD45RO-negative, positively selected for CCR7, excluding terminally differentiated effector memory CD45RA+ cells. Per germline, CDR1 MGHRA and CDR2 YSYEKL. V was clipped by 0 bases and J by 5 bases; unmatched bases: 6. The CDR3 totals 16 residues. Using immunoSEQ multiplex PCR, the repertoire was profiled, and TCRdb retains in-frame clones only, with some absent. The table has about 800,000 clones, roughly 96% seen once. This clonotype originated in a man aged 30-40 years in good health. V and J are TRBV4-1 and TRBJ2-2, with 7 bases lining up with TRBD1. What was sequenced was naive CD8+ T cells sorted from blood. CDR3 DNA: TGCGCCAGCAGCCAAGAAGACAGGGTGGGGACCGGGGAGCTGTTTTTT. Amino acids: CASSQEDRVGTGELFF.